This TCR beta chain stems from a study of early T cells in non-severe SARS-CoV-2 infection (dated by TCRdb to the early 2020s). Regarding the research as a whole: TCR sequencing used bulk RNA from unsorted whole blood, so alpha and beta chains could not be paired. Here is what the overall study found, with its caveats: VDJdb matching was skewed toward anti-spike CD8 responses and likely underestimated virus-specific expansions, missing private and CD4 specificities.

A case-control design nested within a healthcare worker cohort in London, UK, was used, with weekly nasopharyngeal swab PCR tests and blood sampling performed. Healthcare workers were recruited during the week of the UK lockdown, between 23 and 31 March 2020, and followed weekly for up to roughly 15 weeks. As for this clonotype: The target of this receptor is not known. Base qualities are not at hand, and no much larger clone is one base apart.

Libraries were prepared through 5' RACE. TCRdb names NextSeq 500 as the instrument used. In the TCR library protocol, unique molecular identifiers were attached to individual cDNA molecules to correct for PCR bias and sequencing error. Both TCR alpha and beta chains were sequenced, and tight co-correlation was observed between alpha and beta sequence abundances in each sample. As for the authors' bioinformatics: V gene, J gene and CDR3 annotation of TCR sequences was performed with Decombinator V4. Expanded TCRs were defined as changing significantly between any two time points under a Poisson model with p below 0.0001. TCR abundances were normalised to the total number of TCRs sequenced in each sample and reported as counts per million. MAIT TCRs were defined by TRAV1-2 paired with TRAJ12, TRAJ20 or TRAJ33, and iNKT TCRs by TRAV10 paired with TRAJ18. VDJdb, accessed 1 November 2021, was searched for CMV, EBV and SARS-CoV-2 annotated TCRs, with TCRs annotated for multiple antigens excluded. The public reads were reanalyzed by TCRdb: fastp trimming at Q25, MiXCR alignment, in-frame beta chains only. Merged by CDR3 protein, the rows form single entries marked with the most common genes and DNA. The V and J calls and clone size come from TCRdb's table, not from the authors' own analysis. A total of fewer than 65,000 distinct CDR3 sequences appear in this sample, less than 9.5% of them only once. The biggest ten clones account for 3.9% of the sample.

CDR1 SGHDN and CDR2 FVKESK are derived from the germline V gene. Ends trimmed: V by 1 base, J by 6 bases; bases unmatched to a gene: 8. The CDR3 sequence holds 16 residues, the cysteine and phenylalanine included. Kept here is only the CDR3 DNA, which spans 48 bases and is read in frame from base 1. This chain is built from TRBV14 and TRBJ2-5; 10 bases in between match TRBD2. The specimen comprised whole blood, sampled at baseline. This sequence was found in an adult who was a healthcare worker with PCR-confirmed SARS-CoV-2 infection or an uninfected control (not recorded which). The sequence in DNA is TGTGCCAGCAGCCAAGGGGCTAGCGGGAGTTTGAAGACCCAGTACTTC. It translates as CASSQGASGSLKTQYF.